Shown below are 20 T cell receptor beta chains from a single sample sequenced in a study of blood T cells in healthy people across ages. The second PCR ran roughly 7 to 11 cycles with a sample-barcoded 5' primer and J-beta primers. In TCRdb, the 5' RACE reads were re-called with MiXCR into one record per CDR3 protein. The sample shows about 580,000 distinct CDR3 sequences, around 50% of them seen only once. The sample consisted of blood. These receptors came from an elderly man in good health.

This sequence joins TRBV7-2 and TRBJ2-1, with 9 bases aligning to TRBD1. Looked up from germline, CDR1 is SGHTA and CDR2 is FQGNSA. The CDR3 covers 15 residues. Germline trimming cut 2 bases from V and 9 bases from J; bases unmatched to any gene: 8. The CDR3 sequence: CASSLLTGGAVEQFF. The CDR3 bases are TGTGCCAGCAGCTTATTAACAGGGGGCGCGGTTGAGCAGTTCTTC.

J is TRBJ1-5 and V is TRBV12-3 or TRBV12-4; possibly TRBD1 for D (6 bases). The ends were cut back, 1 base at V and 7 bases at J, with 11 bases in the middle. The CDR3 spans 14 residues. The DNA of the CDR3 is TGTGCCAGCAGTTTAGGGTCGGGGGGCCAGCCCCAGCATTTT. Translating it yields CASSLGSGGQPQHF.

On this clonotype: It may be a read error: a sequence one base away is much more abundant. This sequence joins TRBV6-5 and TRBJ1-1; the D is unclear. V was pared by 0 bases and J by 0 bases, with 8 bases between. CDR3 length equals 15 residues. Germline V gene lookup returns CDR1 MNHEY and CDR2 SVGAGI. In DNA form, the CDR3 reads TGTGCCAGCAGTTACTCTGCGGTTCTGAACACTGAAGCTTTCTTT. This translates into CASSYSAVLNTEAFF.

V and J are TRBV2 and TRBJ1-1; D is unclear. The CDR3 spans 14 residues. The germline CDR1 and CDR2 sequences are SNHLY and FYNNEI. Deletions cut 1 base from V and 4 bases from J, with 10 bases between. CDR3 DNA sequence: TGTGCCAGCAGTGAAGAAATGACGAGCACTGAAGCTTTCTTT. Translating it yields CASSEEMTSTEAFF. Supplemented by reference TRBV2 and TRBJ1-1, the full variable domain reads EPEVTQTPSHQVTQMGQEVILRCVPISNHLYFYWYRQILGQKVEFLVSFYNNEISEKSEIFDDQFSVERPDGSNFTLKIRSTKLEDSAMYFCASSEEMTSTEAFFGQGTRLTVV.

This sequence joins TRBV4-1 and TRBJ2-7; maybe TRBD2 (5 bases). V lost 2 bases and J lost 7, with 12 bases in between. The CDR3 consists of 13 residues. The germline V gene encodes CDR1 MGHRA and CDR2 YSYEKL. The DNA of the CDR3 is TGCGCCAGCAGCCAACCCCGACTAAGGGAGCAGTACTTC. Its protein is CASSQPRLREQYF.

The rearrangement links TRBV10-3 to TRBJ2-1; a weak D match, TRBD1 (7 bases). Germline loops: CDR1 ENHRY, CDR2 SYGVKD. V lost 7 bases to trimming and J lost 1 base, with 20 bases between them. This CDR3 has 17 amino acids. In DNA form, the CDR3 reads TGTGCCATCAAAAACACAGGGGAGGCTTTTTCCTACAATGAGCAGTTCTTC. Translation: CAIKNTGEAFSYNEQFF.

The V gene is TRBV10-3, the J gene TRBJ2-4; 7 positions agree with TRBD1. The J call could be wrong; TRBJ2-7 is a better fit for the DNA end. CDR3 length: 15 residues. CDR1 ENHRY and CDR2 SYGVKD come from the germline V gene. CDR3 nucleotides: TGTGCCATCAGTGAGTCCGGGACAGAAATTTACGAGCAGTACTTC. Protein product: CAISESGTEIYEQYF.

This clonotype was counted a single time. The rearrangement links TRBV6-2 or TRBV6-3 to TRBJ2-1, with a possible D match to TRBD1 (6 bases). V gave up 6 bases and J gave up 6 bases, with 12 bases separating them. The length of the CDR3 is 13 residues. The germline V gene has CDR1 MNHEY and CDR2 SVGEGT. The CDR3 loop is CASRPGQFNEQFF. The CDR3 region has the DNA TGTGCCAGCAGGCCCGGACAGTTCAATGAGCAGTTCTTC.

The CDR3 sequence: CASRPGTGGYGYTF. The CDR3 DNA reads TGTGCCAGCAGACCTGGGACAGGGGGATATGGCTACACCTTC. The chain employs TRBV27 and TRBJ1-2; TRBD1 matches at 11 bases. Germline CDR1 reads MNHEY; CDR2 reads SMNVEV (reference sequence). Losses at the gene ends were 6 bases for V and 5 bases for J; bases not matched to a gene: 5. The CDR3 is 14 amino acids.

Here the CDR3 DNA reads TGCAGCGTTGAAGGTTCGACAGGGAGAGGGTACTTC. It codes for CSVEGSTGRGYF. The chain recombines TRBV29-1 with TRBJ2-5; 7 positions agree with TRBD1. The trim removed 1 base at V and 13 bases at J, leaving 9 bases unmatched. Germline loops: CDR1 SQVTM, CDR2 ANQGSEA. This CDR3 is built from 12 residues.

The chain combines TRBV29-1 with TRBJ2-1; 9 bases are shared with TRBD1. Germline values: CDR1 SQVTM, CDR2 ANQGSEA. V was pared by 4 bases and J by 3 bases, with 4 bases of the junction left unmatched. CDR3 length: 14 amino acids. CDR3 sequence: CSVGTGAVYNEQFF. CDR3 bases: TGCAGCGTTGGGACAGGGGCTGTCTACAATGAGCAGTTCTTC.

V is TRBV7-2 and J is TRBJ1-1, with D unclear. CDR1 is SGHTA, CDR2 FQGNSA, per germline. The CDR3 has 13 amino acids. Trimming pared 1 base from V and 4 bases from J, leaving 7 bases between. CDR3 sequence reads: CASSLVGSTEAFF. DNA of the CDR3: TGTGCCAGCAGCTTAGTGGGGTCCACTGAAGCTTTCTTT.

V usage is TRBV4-1 and J usage is TRBJ1-4, with 7 bases aligning to TRBD1. This CDR3 has 14 amino acids. Trimming cost V 3 bases and J 7 bases; bases outside gene matches: 5. Looked up from germline, CDR1 is MGHRA and CDR2 is YSYEKL. CDR3 protein: CASSHGTVGEKLFF. For the CDR3, the DNA is TGCGCCAGCAGCCACGGGACAGTCGGTGAAAAACTGTTTTTT.

This chain's CDR3 is CASSSNLAGDYNEQFF. The CDR3 DNA follows: TGTGCCAGCAGCTCGAACCTAGCGGGAGACTACAATGAGCAGTTCTTC. V is TRBV7-3 and J is TRBJ2-1; 10 bases agree with TRBD2. Germline CDR1 reads SGHTA; CDR2 reads FQGTGA. Trimming took 4 bases from V and 3 from J; bases not matched to a gene: 6. The CDR3 runs 16 residues. The full variable domain, its missing parts supplied by reference TRBV7-3 and TRBJ2-1, is GAGVSQTPSNKVTEKGKYVELRCDPISGHTALYWYRQSLGQGPEFLIYFQGTGAADDSGLPNDRFFAVRPEGSVSTLKIQRTERGDSAVYLCASSSNLAGDYNEQFFGPGTRLTVL.

The J gene is TRBJ2-1, the V gene TRBV12-3 or TRBV12-4; D is undetermined. The CDR3 runs 15 residues. V was trimmed by 6 bases and J by 7 bases, leaving 19 bases between them. CDR3 in amino acids: CASSPRISSVNEQFF. The DNA for the CDR3 is TGTGCCAGCAGCCCGAGGATCTCCTCCGTAAATGAGCAGTTCTTC.

This chain connects TRBV20-1 to TRBJ1-2, with 9 bases identical to TRBD1. Germline CDR1 and CDR2: DFQATT and SNEGSKA (reference sequence). With V trimmed by 5 bases and J by 4 bases, 11 bases remained unmatched. The CDR3 covers 15 residues. DNA for the CDR3: TGCAGTGCTCCCGGGACAGGGTCGACTGGCTATGGCTACACCTTC. Its protein is CSAPGTGSTGYGYTF.

The V and J genes are TRBV20-1 and TRBJ1-1; TRBD1 aligns across 9 bases. V shed 6 bases, J shed 7 bases, and the junction held 3 bases outside the gene matches. Germline loops: CDR1 DFQATT, CDR2 SNEGSKA (reference sequence). The CDR3 is 11 residues long. The CDR3 DNA reads TGCAGTGCCGACAGGGGGAATGAAGCTTTCTTT. It codes for CSADRGNEAFF.

This chain connects TRBV12-3 or TRBV12-4 to TRBJ2-7; unclear D gene. This CDR3 has 13 residues. V was pared by 3 bases and J by 3 bases, with 9 bases between. The DNA of the CDR3 is TGTGCCAGCAGTTTCGACGAACTCTACGAGCAGTACTTC. The encoded protein is CASSFDELYEQYF.

The CDR3: CASSAAGTGGTTQYF. Here the CDR3 DNA reads TGCGCCAGCAGCGCAGCCGGGACAGGGGGGACTACGCAGTATTTT. V gene TRBV5-1 combines with J gene TRBJ2-3; TRBD1 aligns across 11 bases. J lost 8 bases, V lost 4 bases, and 9 bases had no gene match. The CDR3 loop spans 15 amino acids. Germline V CDR1 and CDR2: SGHRS, YFSETQ.

This clonotype was seen only a few times. The rearrangement links TRBV10-3 to TRBJ2-7; 8 bases fit TRBD1. Judging by the DNA end, TRBJ2-1 fits better; the J call may be wrong. Germline V gene lookup returns CDR1 ENHRY and CDR2 SYGVKD. CDR3 length: 15 residues. The CDR3 spells CAISTGGGGYNEQFF. The CDR3 DNA reads TGTGCCATCAGTACAGGGGGTGGGGGGTACAATGAGCAGTTCTTC.